The subject of this entry is one T cell receptor (beta chain). This sample stems from a study of control samples from healthy donors and cancer patients. The protocol was immunoSEQ multiplex PCR, while the TCRdb copy is restricted to in-frame clones and leaves out a portion. The sample yields 99,000 or so clones, roughly four fifths seen once. The sample consisted of blood. The receptor was isolated from a man aged 60 to 75 in good health.

The CDR3: CASSLDGDEQYF. The CDR3 nucleotides are TGTGCCAGCAGCTTAGACGGAGACGAGCAGTACTTC. V and J are TRBV11-3 and TRBJ2-7; unclear D gene. The germline V gene has CDR1 SGHNT and CDR2 YENEEA. The CDR3 is made up of 12 amino acids. V gave up 0 bases and J gave up 5 bases, with 5 bases separating them.